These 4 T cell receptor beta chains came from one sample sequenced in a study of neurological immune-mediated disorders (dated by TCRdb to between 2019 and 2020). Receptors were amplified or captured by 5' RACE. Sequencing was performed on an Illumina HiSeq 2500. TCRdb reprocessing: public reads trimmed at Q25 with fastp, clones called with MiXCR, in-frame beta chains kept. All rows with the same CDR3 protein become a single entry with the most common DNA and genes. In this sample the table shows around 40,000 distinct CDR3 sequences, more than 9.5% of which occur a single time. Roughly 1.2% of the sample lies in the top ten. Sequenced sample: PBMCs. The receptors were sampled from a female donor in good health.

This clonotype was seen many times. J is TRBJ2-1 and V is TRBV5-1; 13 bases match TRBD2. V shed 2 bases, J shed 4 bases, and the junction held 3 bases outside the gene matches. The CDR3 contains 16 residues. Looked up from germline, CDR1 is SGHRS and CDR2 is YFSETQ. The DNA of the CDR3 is TGCGCCAGCAGCTTCGGACTAGCGGGGGTTTACAATGAGCAGTTCTTC. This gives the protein CASSFGLAGVYNEQFF.

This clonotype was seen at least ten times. The chain's CDR3 is CSVAGTSGGVLAKNIQYF. For the CDR3, the DNA is TGCAGCGTTGCGGGGACTAGCGGGGGGGTACTAGCCAAAAACATTCAGTACTTC. J is TRBJ2-4 and V is TRBV29-1; 16 positions agree with TRBD2. With 4 bases clipped from V and 0 bases from J, the junction kept 6 bases outside the gene matches. CDR3 length: 18 amino acids. CDR1 and CDR2 from the germline V gene are SQVTM and ANQGSEA.

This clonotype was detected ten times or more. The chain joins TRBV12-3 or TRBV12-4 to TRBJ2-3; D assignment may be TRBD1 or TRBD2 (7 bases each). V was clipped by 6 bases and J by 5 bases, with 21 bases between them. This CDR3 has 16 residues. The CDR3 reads CASRSRQGGDLDTQYF. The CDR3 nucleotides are TGTGCCAGCAGATCCCGGCAGGGGGGGGATCTAGATACGCAGTATTTT.

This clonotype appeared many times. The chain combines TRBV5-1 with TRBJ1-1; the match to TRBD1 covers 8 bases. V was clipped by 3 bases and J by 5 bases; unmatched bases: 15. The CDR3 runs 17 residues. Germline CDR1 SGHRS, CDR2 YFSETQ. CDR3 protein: CASSSPLTGDGQTEAFF. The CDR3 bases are TGCGCCAGCAGCTCACCCCTGACAGGGGACGGTCAAACTGAAGCTTTCTTT.